The 9 T cell receptor beta chains below all came from one sample that was sequenced in a study of T-cell memory formation after mild COVID-19. TCRdb redid the calling of the 5' RACE reads with MiXCR, one entry per CDR3 protein. The data show hundreds of thousands of distinct CDR3 sequences, with around 27% seen just once and around 13% held by the top ten. Sequencing was done on a sample of PBMCs or a T cell subset sorted from them (not recorded which). These receptors came from an adult woman who had mild COVID-19 (a few samples of this study predate the infection). Cell type and time point are not known.

The chain combines TRBV5-1 with TRBJ2-7; no clear D. CDR1 SGHRS and CDR2 YFSETQ come from the germline V gene. The V gene lost 1 base and the J gene lost 0 bases, with 11 bases spanning the gap. The CDR3 covers 15 residues. In DNA form, the CDR3 reads TGCGCCAGCAGCTTGATGGGGATCAACTCCTACGAGCAGTACTTC. It translates to CASSLMGINSYEQYF.

The chain couples TRBV18 to TRBJ2-7; D is unresolved. Germline V CDR1 and CDR2: KGHSH, LQKENI. This CDR3 is 16 amino acids long. V gave up 3 bases and J gave up 4 bases, with 19 bases separating them. The CDR3 coding sequence is TGTGCCAGCTCACCCGGCCAGTCAAAAAAGGGTTACGAGCAGTACTTC. Protein product: CASSPGQSKKGYEQYF.

This clonotype was picked up a small number of times. V is TRBV18 and J is TRBJ2-7; unclear D gene. The CDR3 extends over 13 amino acids. Between the trimmed V and J ends, which lost 3 bases and 6 bases, there was a span of 12 bases. CDR1 KGHSH and CDR2 LQKENI come from the germline V gene. DNA for the CDR3: TGTGCCAGCTCACCCCTCCCTTTGTTCGAGCAGTACTTC. Translated, it gives CASSPLPLFEQYF.

The chain uses TRBV12-3 or TRBV12-4 and TRBJ1-5, with TRBD1 as a possible D gene (6 bases). V was pared by 6 bases and J by 7 bases, with 13 bases between. CDR3 length equals 13 residues. Written as DNA, the CDR3 is TGTGCCAGCAGGCTTACAGGGTTACAGCCCCAGCATTTT. It translates to CASRLTGLQPQHF.

The chain links TRBV5-4 to TRBJ2-3; possibly TRBD1 for D (5 bases). Germline CDR1 is SGHNT and CDR2 is YYREEE (reference sequence). CDR3 size: 17 residues. Trimming stripped 0 bases from V and 6 bases from J, with 20 bases between. In DNA form, the CDR3 reads TGTGCCAGCAGCTTGGTCTGGGGATCAGGGCCCTCCGATACGCAGTATTTT. Residues: CASSLVWGSGPSDTQYF.

The V and J genes are TRBV6-5 and TRBJ2-5, with D possibly TRBD2 on 5 matching bases. Deletions cut 5 bases from V and 6 bases from J, with 22 bases between. Germline V gene sequence: CDR1 MNHEY, CDR2 SVGAGI. This CDR3 has 16 residues. CDR3: CASSSLGRGSLQTQYF. CDR3 in DNA: TGTGCCAGCAGTAGCTTAGGACGGGGATCCCTGCAGACCCAGTACTTC.

This chain joins TRBV4-2 and TRBJ2-7, with D hard to call. Trimming cost V 1 base and J 2 bases, with 12 bases left between them. Germline V CDR1 and CDR2: LGHNA, YNFKEQ. This CDR3 is 15 amino acids long. The CDR3 sequence is CASSQGYANPYEQYF. Written as DNA, the CDR3 is TGTGCCAGCAGCCAAGGGTACGCGAATCCCTACGAGCAGTACTTC.

This clonotype appeared a few times. This rearrangement joins TRBV5-1 to TRBJ2-7; 11 bases are a match to TRBD1. Germline V gene lookup returns CDR1 SGHRS and CDR2 YFSETQ. The CDR3 spans 13 residues. The V and J ends lost 3 bases and 7 bases, in that order; junction bases with no gene match: 3. In DNA, the CDR3 is TGCGCCAGCAGCTGGGGGACAGGGGGAGAGCAGTACTTC. This gives the protein CASSWGTGGEQYF.

This clonotype showed up many times. The chain recombines TRBV5-1 with TRBJ2-1; possible D gene TRBD2, 6 bases. The CDR3 has 15 residues. CDR1 and CDR2 from the germline V gene are SGHRS and YFSETQ. Trimming took off 4 bases at V and 5 bases at J, with 16 bases between the two ends. The CDR3 sequence: CASSISGGVNNEQFF. The DNA for the CDR3 is TGCGCCAGCAGCATTAGCGGTGGAGTTAACAATGAGCAGTTCTTC.